Below, 29 T cell receptor beta chains from the same sample are listed, as sequenced in a study of early stage breast cancer tumors. The repertoire was sequenced with immunoSEQ multiplex PCR; TCRdb's copy has only in-frame clones and lacks some. The table includes around 60,000 clones, about 80% detected once. Input material: blood. The origin of the receptors is a person aged 25 to 39 with breast cancer.

The rearrangement uses TRBV30 and TRBJ2-3; D is unresolved. V shed 7 bases and J shed 1 base, with 6 bases lying between them. The CDR3 has 11 residues. Germline values: CDR1 GTSNPN, CDR2 SVGIG (reference sequence). The CDR3 DNA follows: TGTGCCTCCCAAGGCACAGATACGCAGTATTTT. Its protein product is CASQGTDTQYF.

V usage is TRBV5-1 and J usage is TRBJ2-5; 8 nucleotides agree with TRBD1. The germline gives CDR1 SGHRS, CDR2 YFSETQ. CDR3 size: 17 residues. V trimming: 0 bases; J trimming: 1 base; junction bases outside the gene matches: 8. As DNA, the CDR3 is TGCGCCAGCAGCTTGGGGGGACAGGCGGCGGCCCAAGAGACCCAGTACTTC. Its protein is CASSLGGQAAAQETQYF.

The chain carries TRBV9 and TRBJ1-1; 9 positions match TRBD1. The junction had 7 bases not matched to a gene; V was cut back by 0 bases and J by 4 bases. This CDR3 has 16 amino acids. CDR1 and CDR2 from the germline V gene are SGDLS and YYNGEE. DNA for the CDR3: TGTGCCAGCAGCGTAGATCACAGGGGGCTCGGCACTGAAGCTTTCTTT. Its protein is CASSVDHRGLGTEAFF.

This clone was seen a handful of times. V usage is TRBV4-1 and J usage is TRBJ2-7; tentative D call: TRBD2 (5 bases). CDR1 and CDR2 from the germline V gene are MGHRA and YSYEKL. This CDR3 is built from 14 residues. V dropped 4 bases and J dropped 1 base, with 11 bases sitting between them. In DNA, the CDR3 is TGCGCCAGCAGCCCCGGGGTCAGTTCCTACGAGCAGTACTTC. Translation: CASSPGVSSYEQYF.

This clone turned up a few times. V usage is TRBV14 and J usage is TRBJ2-7; D remains unclear. The CDR3 extends over 11 amino acids. Trimming shortened V by 1 base and J by 3 bases, and 1 base separated the two germline ends. Germline V gives CDR1 SGHDN, CDR2 FVKESK. CDR3 DNA: TGTGCCAGCAGCCAAGGCTACGAGCAGTACTTC. Translating gives CASSQGYEQYF.

The chain joins TRBV19 to TRBJ2-3; D is possibly TRBD1 (6 bases). V lost 3 bases to trimming and J lost 4 bases, with 8 bases between them. The length of the CDR3 is 13 residues. From germline, CDR1 is LNHDA and CDR2 SQIVND (reference sequence). The CDR3 DNA is TGTGCCAGTAGTATCGGACAGCCAGATACGCAGTATTTT. Translated: CASSIGQPDTQYF.

The chain uses TRBV9 and TRBJ2-1, with a possible D match to TRBD1 (6 bases). Deletions cut 3 bases from V and 6 bases from J, with 13 bases between. From germline, CDR1 is SGDLS and CDR2 YYNGEE. This CDR3 spans 14 amino acids. CDR3 sequence reads: CASSEGHRVNEQFF. The CDR3 coding sequence is TGTGCCAGCAGCGAAGGTCACAGGGTCAATGAGCAGTTCTTC.

The genes are TRBV5-6 and TRBJ1-1; D gene unclear. CDR3 size: 12 residues. The V end was cut by 0 bases, the J end by 8 bases, with 8 bases between. Germline-derived CDR1 and CDR2 are SGHDT and YYEEEE. The CDR3 sequence is CASSLVGYEAFF. The CDR3 coding sequence is TGTGCCAGCAGCTTGGTGGGCTACGAAGCTTTCTTT.

This sequence joins TRBV18 and TRBJ1-3; TRBD1 agrees at 7 bases. With V trimmed by 4 bases and J by 0 bases, 9 bases remained unmatched. CDR3 length equals 17 residues. Germline V gene sequence: CDR1 KGHSH, CDR2 LQKENI. The chain's CDR3 is CASSLNLQGRSGNTIYF. The CDR3 DNA reads as TGTGCCAGCTCACTTAACTTACAGGGGCGCTCTGGAAACACCATATATTTT.

The chain links TRBV6-5 to TRBJ2-2; the match to TRBD1 covers 10 bases. Germline V gene sequence: CDR1 MNHEY, CDR2 SVGAGI. The CDR3 is made up of 13 amino acids. V dropped 10 bases and J dropped 7; count of bases not matched to a gene: 6. The CDR3 protein is CATRQGAGGELFF. Here the CDR3 DNA reads TGTGCCACCAGACAGGGGGCCGGCGGGGAGCTGTTTTTT.

The sample holds a few counts of this clone. The gene calls are TRBV30 and TRBJ2-1; the D gene is possibly TRBD2 (6 bases). CDR1 and CDR2 (germline): GTSNPN, SVGIG (reference sequence). V was shortened by 2 bases and J by 6 bases, with 14 bases between the two germline ends. The CDR3 runs to 14 residues. CDR3 DNA sequence: TGTGCCTGGAGTTGGGGAGGTCAGGTCAATGAGCAGTTCTTC. It yields the protein CAWSWGGQVNEQFF.

CDR3 nucleotides: TGTGCCAGCAGCTCCGGGGGGGGAGGATCCCTCTATGGCTACACCTTC. It encodes CASSSGGGGSLYGYTF. The J gene is TRBJ1-2, the V gene TRBV7-2; perhaps TRBD1 as D (5 bases). Germline CDR1 SGHTA, CDR2 FQGNSA. The CDR3 spans 16 residues. Trimming took off 4 bases at V and 4 bases at J, with 19 bases between the two ends.

This sequence joins TRBV5-1 and TRBJ2-3; D gene ambiguous. Per germline, CDR1 SGHRS and CDR2 YFSETQ. The CDR3 runs to 14 residues. The ends were cut back, 4 bases at V and 2 bases at J, with 11 bases in the middle. CDR3 residues: CASSPAAPTDTQYF. The CDR3 DNA sequence: TGCGCCAGCAGCCCGGCCGCGCCCACAGATACGCAGTATTTT.

The chain recombines TRBV4-2 with TRBJ2-3; TRBD2 matches at 13 bases. V shed 4 bases and J 7 bases; nucleotides not matched to a gene: 11. CDR1 and CDR2 from the germline V gene are LGHNA and YNFKEQ. CDR3 length: 17 residues. The CDR3: CASSRGLAGLLENTQYF. The CDR3 region has the DNA TGTGCCAGCAGCCGGGGACTAGCGGGACTCCTCGAAAATACGCAGTATTTT.

The chain carries TRBV6-5 and TRBJ1-2; D not certain. V lost 0 bases, J lost 4 bases, and 12 bases lay in between. CDR1 is MNHEY, CDR2 SVGAGI, per germline. This CDR3 is 15 amino acids long. Here the CDR3 DNA reads TGTGCCAGCAGTTACTCAAGTTGGGGATCCTATGGCTACACCTTC. Amino acid sequence: CASSYSSWGSYGYTF.

Only one count was recorded for this clone. The CDR3 DNA reads as TGCGCCAGCAGCTTGGGCAGGACCCACGATGAGCAGTTCTTC. Amino acid sequence: CASSLGRTHDEQFF. V gene TRBV5-1 combines with J gene TRBJ2-1, with D unclear. V gave up 0 bases and J gave up 8 bases, with 12 bases separating them. Germline V gene sequence: CDR1 SGHRS, CDR2 YFSETQ. This CDR3 is built from 14 residues.

The chain employs TRBV5-4 and TRBJ2-1; 7 positions match TRBD2. J was trimmed by 5 bases and V by 4 bases; bases with no gene match: 9. There are 15 residues in the CDR3. Germline V gene sequence: CDR1 SGHNT, CDR2 YYREEE (reference sequence). The CDR3 sequence is CASSRPGAGNNEQFF. CDR3 nucleotide sequence: TGTGCCAGCAGCAGACCGGGAGCGGGGAACAATGAGCAGTTCTTC. The full variable domain, its missing parts supplied by reference TRBV5-4 and TRBJ2-1, is ETGVTQSPTHLIKTRGQQVTLRCSSQSGHNTVSWYQQALGQGPQFIFQYYREEENGRGNFPPRFSGLQFPNYSSELNVNALELDDSALYLCASSRPGAGNNEQFFGPGTRLTVL.

The V call is TRBV30, the J call TRBJ2-1, with D perhaps given as TRBD1 or TRBD2 (5 bases each). From germline, CDR1 is GTSNPN and CDR2 SVGIG (reference sequence). The CDR3 length is 15 residues. V lost 5 bases and J lost 6, with 20 bases in between. The CDR3 DNA reads TGTGCCTGGGACCAGACTTTTTCAGGGAGCAATGAGCAGTTCTTC. Protein product: CAWDQTFSGSNEQFF.

The V and J genes are TRBV4-2 and TRBJ2-1; D perhaps matches TRBD2 (5 bases). Germline V gene sequence: CDR1 LGHNA, CDR2 YNFKEQ. The CDR3 spans 13 residues. V lost 0 bases and J 11 bases, leaving 11 bases between the germline ends. DNA for the CDR3: TGTGCCAGCAGCCAAGAGACGACTACGAAGCAGTTCTTC. Amino acids: CASSQETTTKQFF.

The genes are TRBV28 and TRBJ2-7, with no clear D. The CDR3 has 14 amino acids. V was shortened by 1 base and J by 3 bases, with 10 bases between the two germline ends. In germline, CDR1 is MDHEN, CDR2 SYDVKM. This CDR3 is CASSLSSNRYEQYF. The CDR3 DNA reads TGTGCCAGCAGTTTATCGTCGAATCGCTACGAGCAGTACTTC.

The rearrangement uses TRBV5-4 and TRBJ2-3, with 9 bases fitting TRBD1. This CDR3 has 20 residues. The junction had 21 bases not matched to a gene; V was cut back by 2 bases and J by 5 bases. Germline lookup yields CDR1 SGHNT and CDR2 YYREEE (reference sequence). The DNA for the CDR3 is TGTGCCAGCAGCTTAGGTCCGCCGGGACAGGGAAAGAGTATTGTAGATACGCAGTATTTT. This sequence encodes CASSLGPPGQGKSIVDTQYF.

In its sample, this clone was seen once. The chain links TRBV7-3 to TRBJ2-3, with D tentatively TRBD2 (5 bases). Germline CDR1 and CDR2: SGHTA and FQGTGA. The CDR3 totals 14 residues. The V end lost 8 bases, the J end lost 4 bases, and 16 bases lay between the germline ends. CDR3 loop: CASEGSPGADTQYF. The CDR3 DNA sequence: TGTGCCAGCGAGGGATCCCCCGGTGCAGATACGCAGTATTTT. Based on the CDR3 plus reference TRBV7-3 and TRBJ2-3, the full variable domain is GAGVSQTPSNKVTEKGKYVELRCDPISGHTALYWYRQSLGQGPEFLIYFQGTGAADDSGLPNDRFFAVRPEGSVSTLKIQRTERGDSAVYLCASEGSPGADTQYFGPGTRLTVL.

The genes are TRBV15 and TRBJ1-6; no firm D call. Germline CDR1 reads LNHNV; CDR2 reads YYDKDF (reference sequence). This CDR3 is built from 15 residues. The V end lost 1 base, the J end lost 6 bases, and 10 bases lay between the germline ends. CDR3 sequence (DNA): TGTGCCACCAGCAGAGGCCCCGGATCTAATTCACCCCTCCACTTT. This codes for CATSRGPGSNSPLHF.

This clone has only a few counts. The rearrangement links TRBV19 to TRBJ1-1, with D perhaps TRBD1 (6 bases). This CDR3 contains 13 residues. Germline-derived CDR1 and CDR2 are LNHDA and SQIVND (reference sequence). The ends were cut back, 5 bases at V and 1 base at J, with 8 bases in the middle. This CDR3 reads CASSDRRNTEAFF. The CDR3 DNA reads TGTGCCAGTAGTGACAGGAGGAACACTGAAGCTTTCTTT. Full variable domain (remainder filled in from reference TRBV19 and TRBJ1-1): DGGITQSPKYLFRKEGQNVTLSCEQNLNHDAMYWYRQDPGQGLRLIYYSQIVNDFQKGDIAEGYSVSREKKESFPLTVTSAQKNPTAFYLCASSDRRNTEAFFGQGTRLTVV.

The genes are TRBV9 and TRBJ1-4; D is undetermined. This CDR3 is 10 amino acids long. Trimming removed 4 bases at V and 11 bases at J, with 6 bases between. Germline V gene lookup returns CDR1 SGDLS and CDR2 YYNGEE. The CDR3 region has the DNA TGTGCCAGCAGCCCCCCCAAACTGTTTTTT. Translation: CASSPPKLFF.

V is TRBV7-2 and J is TRBJ2-7; 12 bases fit TRBD2. Germline V gives CDR1 SGHTA, CDR2 FQGNSA. The CDR3 spans 15 residues. As DNA, the CDR3 is TGTGCAGTAACCGGACTAGCGGGACCTCCCTACGAGCAGTACTTC. Residues: CAVTGLAGPPYEQYF.

The V and J genes are TRBV18 and TRBJ1-2; D ambiguous. The germline V gene encodes CDR1 KGHSH and CDR2 LQKENI. The V end was cut by 5 bases, the J end by 6 bases, with 19 bases between. The CDR3 consists of 15 residues. The CDR3, as DNA: TGTGCCAGCTCATCACAAGCAGGACGTTTGGATGGCTACACCTTC. Translating gives CASSSQAGRLDGYTF.

The chain couples TRBV2 to TRBJ1-1; D may be TRBD1 (5 bases). Germline V lookup: CDR1 SNHLY, CDR2 FYNNEI. Trimming removed 8 bases from V and 6 bases from J, with 25 bases in between. The CDR3 runs to 16 residues. The CDR3 coding sequence is TGTGCCAGCGCGGGGGTCAAGGCCAGGGAGGTTGCTGAAGCTTTCTTT. Encoded protein: CASAGVKAREVAEAFF. Combining the CDR3 with reference TRBV2 and TRBJ1-1 gives the whole variable domain EPEVTQTPSHQVTQMGQEVILRCVPISNHLYFYWYRQILGQKVEFLVSFYNNEISEKSEIFDDQFSVERPDGSNFTLKIRSTKLEDSAMYFCASAGVKAREVAEAFFGQGTRLTVV.

The CDR3 nucleotides read TGCGCCAGCAGCATCGAGGAAGAGACCCAGTACTTC. It yields the protein CASSIEEETQYF. V usage is TRBV5-1 and J usage is TRBJ2-5; no definite D call. The germline V and J ends were trimmed by 4 bases and 3 bases, with 7 bases remaining between them. Germline loops: CDR1 SGHRS, CDR2 YFSETQ. The CDR3 totals 12 residues.